This is a list of T cell receptor beta chains from one sample in a study of CD8+ T cells in alopecia areata. Clones were read by immunoSEQ multiplex PCR, and TCRdb kept only the in-frame ones, dropping some. The sample lists roughly 200,000 clones, approximately 47% occurring once. Sequencing used CD4+ T cells sorted from blood, obtained at approximately week 37, from a patient treated with tofacitinib. The receptors originated from a human donor with alopecia areata. CDR3s include the opening cysteine and the closing phenylalanine or tryptophan. The D gene is left open where the match is weak. Rows may omit the clone size; those that give it use once, few, many or a size class.

16,TRBJ1-2,.,TRBV7-2,once,TGTGCCAGCAGCCGAGCGACCGGGACATCGAACTATGGCTACACCTTC,CASSRATGTSNYGYTF
13,TRBJ2-1,.,TRBV7-3,.,TGTGCCAGCAGCTTAGGGGGAAGGACTGAGCAGTTCTTC,CASSLGGRTEQFF
13,TRBJ2-5,TRBD1,TRBV29-1,.,TGCAGCGTGGGCCCAGGGGGCGGGGAGACCCAGTACTTC,CSVGPGGGETQYF
14,TRBJ1-2,.,TRBV28,.,TGTGCCAGCAGTTTTTGGGGGACTAACTATGGCTACACCTTC,CASSFWGTNYGYTF
18,TRBJ2-1,TRBD2,TRBV7-2,.,TGTGCCAGCCAGCCCCCGGGAGCGGGAGGCCGACCCTACAATGAGCAGTTCTTC,CASQPPGAGGRPYNEQFF
13,TRBJ2-6,.,TRBV7-9,many,TGTGCCAGCAGCTTAGACTGGTCCAACGTCCTGACTTTC,CASSLDWSNVLTF
14,TRBJ2-2,.,TRBV28,many,TGTGCCAGCAGTTCATCCTCTATTCTGCGGGAGCTGTTTTTT,CASSSSSILRELFF
14,TRBJ2-1,TRBD2,TRBV29-1,few,TGCAGCGCTAGGGGCGGGAGGGCCCTGGGTGAGCAGTTCTTC,CSARGGRALGEQFF
14,TRBJ2-5,.,TRBV6-1,.,TGTGCCATCCGCGACGACAGGCTCCAAGAGACCCAGTACTTC,CAIRDDRLQETQYF
15,TRBJ1-1,TRBD1,TRBV5-1,.,TGCGCCAGCAGCTTAATACAGGGGGCCGGACATGAAGCTTTCTTT,CASSLIQGAGHEAFF
14,TRBJ2-6,.,TRBV29-1,many,TGCAGCGTCCGGGACGTCTCTGGGGCCAACGTCCTGACTTTC,CSVRDVSGANVLTF
12,TRBJ2-5,.,TRBV2,once,TGTGCCAGCAGTGCGGGGCAAGAGACCCAGTACTTC,CASSAGQETQYF
14,TRBJ1-2,.,TRBV29-1,.,TGCAGCGTTGAAGATCGTGAGGGGCTAAGGGGCTACACCTTC,CSVEDREGLRGYTF
13,TRBJ1-2,.,TRBV30,.,TGTGCCTGGAGTGTTGGGGGCCGCTCGGGCTACACCTTC,CAWSVGGRSGYTF
15,TRBJ2-2,.,TRBV11-1,.,TGTGCCAGCTCCCTGAGGGCAGGGCCTGCCGGGGAGCTGTTTTTT,CASSLRAGPAGELFF
15,TRBJ2-5,TRBD1,TRBV5-1,few,TGCGCCAGCAGGTCTGCGACAGGGAGACAAGAGACCCAGTACTTC,CASRSATGRQETQYF
13,TRBJ2-7,TRBD1,TRBV5-4,.,TGTGCCAGCAGCCCCCGGACAGGGAGGGAGCAGTACTTC,CASSPRTGREQYF